Listed here is a single TCR beta chain. The data originate from a study of control samples from healthy donors and cancer patients. Sequencing was performed with immunoSEQ multiplex PCR; in TCRdb, only in-frame clones are kept and a portion is missing. In the table there are about 140,000 clones, around 88% of which are singletons. The receptor was derived from a man between 18 and 29 years old in good health. Sequences were obtained from blood.

The DNA for the CDR3 is TGTGCCAGCAGTTTAGACAGGGGAGGTGGGATGAACACTGAAGCTTTCTTT. Translation: CASSLDRGGGMNTEAFF. This chain links TRBV5-8 with TRBJ1-1; 8 nucleotides match TRBD1. Unmatched junction bases numbered 12, after V lost 5 bases and J lost 0 bases. The CDR3 length is 17 residues. Germline CDR1 and CDR2: SGHTS and YDEGEE. The full variable domain, completed using reference TRBV5-8 and TRBJ1-1, is EAGVTQSPTHLIKTRGQQATLRCSPISGHTSVYWYQQALGLGLQFLLWYDEGEERNRGNFPPRFSGRQFPNYSSELNVNALELEDSALYLCASSLDRGGGMNTEAFFGQGTRLTVV.